Described below is a single TCR beta chain sequence and its context. The target antigen is unknown. This table comes from immunoSEQ multiplex PCR, and its TCRdb copy is limited to in-frame clones, with some not included. The top ten clones hold roughly 12% of a sample with 130,000 or so clones, roughly 84% of them seen once. The record originates from a study of T cell responses to AZD1222 COVID-19 vaccine. Whole-study findings and limits: The peak T cell response came first, and repertoires were sampled only after it.

The CDR3 loop spans 16 amino acids. The V gene's germline CDR1 is LGHDT and CDR2 YNNKEL (reference sequence). After removal of 3 bases from V and 4 bases from J, the junction contained 11 bases not matched to a gene. V is TRBV3-1 (or the pseudogene TRBV3-2) and J is TRBJ2-7; 8 bases line up with TRBD1. The specimen comprised peripheral blood, sampled on day 0 of AZD1222 vaccination. The clonotype originates from an adult in good health. CDR3 DNA: TGTGCCAGCAGCCAGGCTGCCGGGACAGGTGCGTACGAGCAGTACTTC. It yields the protein CASSQAAGTGAYEQYF.